This TCR beta chain was captured in a study of blood T cell repertoires in COVID-19. Study in general: Specimens from acute and convalescent COVID-19 originated in the United States, Italy and Spain. Sources were T cells, B-cell-depleted T cells, or PBMCs; the material itself was cDNA or gDNA.

Germline V lookup: CDR1 SGHVS, CDR2 FQNEAQ. This CDR3 has 13 residues. The V gene lost 5 bases and the J gene lost 6 bases, with 10 bases spanning the gap. Sequencing used immunoSEQ multiplex PCR; TCRdb keeps in-frame clones, though not all of them. Here the sample spans about 140,000 clones, around four fifths being singletons. The chain has TRBV7-8 and TRBJ2-2; D is perhaps TRBD1 (5 bases). What was sequenced was peripheral blood. The clonotype originates from a human donor in a cohort sampled during active COVID-19. The CDR3 nucleotides read TGTGCCAGCAGCCAAAGCAGGGCCGGGGAGCTGTTTTTT. Protein: CASSQSRAGELFF.